These 18 T cell receptor beta chains were sequenced from one sample in a study of T cells in localized non-small cell lung cancer. Generated by immunoSEQ multiplex PCR, the TCRdb table keeps only in-frame clones and is missing some. The sample consists of roughly 72,000 clones, less than 90% of them appearing once. This sample comprised peripheral blood, obtained before any cancer treatment. Receptors originate from a male donor at least 60 years old with stage III squamous cell lung carcinoma.

Only one count was recorded for this clone. This chain joins TRBV5-1 and TRBJ2-1, with 11 bases identical to TRBD1. V was pared by 4 bases and J by 5 bases, with 5 bases of the junction left unmatched. The CDR3 contains 15 residues. CDR1 is SGHRS and CDR2 is YFSETQ in the germline V gene. CDR3 region: CASSRTGGFDNEQFF. In DNA, the CDR3 is TGCGCCAGCAGCCGGACAGGGGGCTTCGACAATGAGCAGTTCTTC.

The genes are TRBV11-2 and TRBJ2-7, with 8 bases that match TRBD2. V lost 4 bases to trimming and J lost 4 bases; unmatched junction nucleotides: 15. Germline-derived CDR1 and CDR2 are SGHAT and FQNNGV. This CDR3 is 17 amino acids long. DNA of the CDR3: TGTGCCAGCAGCTCCCTGGGGCGGGGGGCTTCAGGATACGAGCAGTACTTC. Translation gives CASSSLGRGASGYEQYF. The full variable domain, completed using reference TRBV11-2 and TRBJ2-7, is EAGVAQSPRYKIIEKRQSVAFWCNPISGHATLYWYQQILGQGPKLLIQFQNNGVVDDSQLPKDRFSAERLKGVDSTLKIQPAKLEDSAVYLCASSSLGRGASGYEQYFGPGTRLTVT.

The chain uses TRBV7-2 and TRBJ1-6; D uncertain. V lost 5 bases and J 0 bases, leaving 11 bases between the germline ends. CDR1 and CDR2 (germline): SGHTA, FQGNSA. The CDR3 is 16 residues long. CDR3 in amino acids: CASSPRRSSYNSPLHF. The CDR3 nucleotides read TGTGCCAGCAGCCCCCGGAGGAGCTCCTATAATTCACCCCTCCACTTT.

This sequence joins TRBV7-2 and TRBJ1-2, with D perhaps TRBD1 (5 bases). The V gene lost 3 bases and the J gene lost 6 bases, with 11 bases spanning the gap. This CDR3 is built from 13 residues. CDR1 is SGHTA, CDR2 FQGNSA, per germline. In nucleotides, the CDR3 is TGTGCCAGCAGCTTTCCAGGGATGAATGGCTACACCTTC. Its translation is CASSFPGMNGYTF.

The chain combines TRBV5-1 with TRBJ2-3; D unresolved. Germline loops: CDR1 SGHRS, CDR2 YFSETQ. V dropped 0 bases and J dropped 0 bases, with 11 bases sitting between them. This CDR3 has 16 residues. CDR3 bases: TGCGCCAGCAGCTTGGCGAGGCTTGCCAGCACAGATACGCAGTATTTT. Translated: CASSLARLASTDTQYF.

The sample holds one count of this clone. The junction and the germline gene differ at one end; a read error may be behind it. The chain couples TRBV4-1 to TRBJ1-4, with D maybe TRBD1 (5 bases). The CDR3 is made up of 15 amino acids. Germline CDR1 is MGHRA and CDR2 is YSYEKL. Here the CDR3 reads CASSQGRDPEGKLFF. CDR3 in DNA: TGTGCCAGCAGCCAAGGACGGGACCCCGAGGGGAAACTGTTTTTT.

The chain employs TRBV6-5 and TRBJ2-2; possibly TRBD1 for D (6 bases). Deletions cut 6 bases from V and 5 bases from J, with 10 bases between. CDR3 length: 13 amino acids. CDR1 and CDR2 from the germline V gene are MNHEY and SVGAGI. CDR3 residues: CASRGTGTGELFF. For the CDR3, the DNA is TGTGCCAGCAGAGGAACAGGGACCGGGGAGCTGTTTTTT.

The chain recombines TRBV5-1 with TRBJ2-5; a weak D match, TRBD1 (8 bases). From germline, CDR1 is SGHRS and CDR2 YFSETQ. V dropped 3 bases and J dropped 1 base, with 16 bases sitting between them. The CDR3 spans 16 residues. CDR3: CASSSGGGTGQETQYF. The CDR3 coding sequence is TGCGCCAGCAGCTCGGGAGGTGGGACAGGCCAAGAGACCCAGTACTTC.

The V gene is TRBV7-2, the J gene TRBJ2-5; the match to TRBD1 covers 7 bases. J lost 5 bases, V lost 1 base, and 7 bases had no gene match. CDR1 and CDR2 (germline): SGHTA, FQGNSA. The CDR3 runs 15 residues. The chain's CDR3 is CASSLEQGLGETQYF. The CDR3 DNA sequence: TGTGCCAGCAGCTTAGAACAGGGGCTTGGGGAGACCCAGTACTTC.

This clone was detected once. This chain links TRBV5-1 with TRBJ2-3, with no clear D. The germline V and J ends were trimmed by 0 bases and 0 bases, with 14 bases remaining between them. CDR1 is SGHRS, CDR2 YFSETQ, per germline. CDR3 size: 17 residues. Here the CDR3 DNA reads TGCGCCAGCAGCTTGGCTTCTACCACCTCAAGCACAGATACGCAGTATTTT. It is translated as CASSLASTTSSTDTQYF.

The chain combines TRBV6-4 with TRBJ2-3, with 7 positions matching TRBD2. Germline CDR1 is MRHNA and CDR2 is SNTAGT. V trimming: 6 bases; J trimming: 4 bases; junction bases outside the gene matches: 4. The CDR3 consists of 13 residues. The CDR3 sequence is CASRPSGADTQYF. Written as DNA, the CDR3 is TGTGCCAGCAGACCTAGCGGCGCAGATACGCAGTATTTT.

The genes are TRBV30 and TRBJ1-6; 8 nucleotides match TRBD1. This CDR3 comprises 14 residues. After removal of 3 bases from V and 7 bases from J, the junction contained 5 bases not matched to a gene. Germline loops: CDR1 GTSNPN, CDR2 SVGIG (reference sequence). CDR3 loop: CAWSLDRENSPLHF. The CDR3 region has the DNA TGTGCCTGGAGCCTGGACAGGGAAAATTCACCCCTCCACTTT.

Notes on this clone: One junction end disagrees with the germline gene, perhaps due to a read error. The chain has TRBV2 and TRBJ2-4; D tentatively fits TRBD1 or TRBD2 (5 bases each). The CDR3 runs to 13 residues. Germline values: CDR1 SNHLY, CDR2 FYNNEI. CDR3 coding DNA: TGTGCCAGCAGTGGGGACCCTCTTGCATTTTTGGACTTC. Amino acids: CASSGDPLAFLDF.

CDR3 region: CASSLGGDQVRGLHF. The CDR3 DNA is TGTGCCAGCAGTTTGGGCGGGGACCAAGTTCGAGGCCTCCACTTT. The chain uses TRBV28 and TRBJ1-6, with D possibly matching TRBD1 (5 bases). CDR1 MDHEN and CDR2 SYDVKM come from the germline V gene. The CDR3 spans 15 residues. V gave up 3 bases and J gave up 15 bases, with 21 bases separating them.

The rearrangement joins TRBV6-5 to TRBJ1-1; a possible D gene is TRBD1 (5 bases). V lost 0 bases, J lost 6 bases, and 17 bases lay in between. CDR3 length: 16 residues. Germline-derived CDR1 and CDR2 are MNHEY and SVGAGI. CDR3 protein: CASSYSISGTRSEAFF. The CDR3 DNA reads as TGTGCCAGCAGTTACTCAATTTCCGGGACCCGGTCTGAAGCTTTCTTT.

The chain employs TRBV19 and TRBJ2-7; 9 bases line up with TRBD1. Trimming removed 5 bases from V and 2 bases from J; junction bases left unmatched: 4. Germline V gene data show CDR1 as LNHDA and CDR2 as SQIVND (reference sequence). The CDR3 is 14 residues long. The CDR3 region is CASSPRQGAYEQYF. The CDR3 nucleotides read TGTGCCAGTAGTCCTCGACAGGGGGCCTACGAGCAGTACTTC.

The rearrangement links TRBV18 to TRBJ1-2, with TRBD1 matching 9 bases. V was pared by 0 bases and J by 4 bases, with 3 bases of the junction left unmatched. The CDR3 spans 15 residues. Germline V gene lookup returns CDR1 KGHSH and CDR2 LQKENI. CDR3 in amino acids: CASSPPKGQGYGYTF. CDR3 DNA: TGTGCCAGCTCACCACCGAAGGGACAGGGCTATGGCTACACCTTC.

The genes are TRBV15 and TRBJ2-5; 8 bases are a match to TRBD1. V shed 5 bases, J shed 5 bases, and the junction held 1 base outside the gene matches. CDR3 length: 12 residues. Germline V gives CDR1 LNHNV, CDR2 YYDKDF (reference sequence). The CDR3 DNA is TGTGCCACCAGCTGGACAGGGGAGACCCAGTACTTC. Translating it yields CATSWTGETQYF.